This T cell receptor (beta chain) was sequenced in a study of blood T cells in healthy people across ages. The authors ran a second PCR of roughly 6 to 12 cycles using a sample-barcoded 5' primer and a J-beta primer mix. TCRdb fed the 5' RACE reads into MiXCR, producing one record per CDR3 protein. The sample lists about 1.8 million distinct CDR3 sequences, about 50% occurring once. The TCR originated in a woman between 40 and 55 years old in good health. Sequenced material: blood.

DNA of the CDR3: TGTGCCAGCAGCGTAGTATCGGGGGGCCCTTCCTACGAGCAGTACTTC. Translating gives CASSVVSGGPSYEQYF. The chain couples TRBV9 to TRBJ2-7, with TRBD2 as a possible D gene (7 bases). The length of the CDR3 is 16 residues. Trimming pared 0 bases from V and 1 base from J, leaving 14 bases between. Germline V CDR1 and CDR2: SGDLS, YYNGEE.